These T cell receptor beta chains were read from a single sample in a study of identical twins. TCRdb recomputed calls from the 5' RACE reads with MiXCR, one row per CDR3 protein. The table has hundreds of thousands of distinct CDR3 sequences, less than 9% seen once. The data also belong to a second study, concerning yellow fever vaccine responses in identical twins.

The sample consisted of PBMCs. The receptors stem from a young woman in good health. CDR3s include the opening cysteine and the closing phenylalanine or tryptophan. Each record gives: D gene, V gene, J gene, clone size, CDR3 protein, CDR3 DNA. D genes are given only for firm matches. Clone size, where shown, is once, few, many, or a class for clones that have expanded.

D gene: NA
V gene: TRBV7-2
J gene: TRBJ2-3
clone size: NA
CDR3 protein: CASSPAYTDTQYF
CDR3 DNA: TGTGCCAGCAGCCCGGCCTACACAGATACGCAGTATTTT

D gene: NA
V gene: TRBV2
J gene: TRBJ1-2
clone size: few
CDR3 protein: CASTRSSLYGYTF
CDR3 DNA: TGTGCCAGCACACGGTCAAGCCTCTATGGCTACACCTTC

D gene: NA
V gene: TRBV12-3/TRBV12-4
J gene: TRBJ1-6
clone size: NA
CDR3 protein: CASSSRTDPANSPLHF
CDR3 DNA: TGTGCCAGCAGTTCCCGGACGGACCCAGCAAATTCACCCCTCCACTTT

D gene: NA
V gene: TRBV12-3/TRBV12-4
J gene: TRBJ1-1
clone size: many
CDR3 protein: CASSGGRTEAFF
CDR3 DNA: TGTGCCAGCAGTGGGGGTCGCACTGAAGCTTTCTTT

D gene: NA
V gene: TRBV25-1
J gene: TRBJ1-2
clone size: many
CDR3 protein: CASSDRANYGYTF
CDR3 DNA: TGTGCCAGCAGTGACAGGGCTAACTATGGCTACACCTTC

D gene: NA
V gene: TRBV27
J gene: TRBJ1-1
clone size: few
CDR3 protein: CASSLGSGARGTEAFF
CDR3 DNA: TGTGCCAGCAGCCTGGGGTCCGGGGCTAGAGGCACTGAAGCTTTCTTT

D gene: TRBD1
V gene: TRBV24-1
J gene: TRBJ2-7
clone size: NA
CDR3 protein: CATSDSRQGSYEQYF
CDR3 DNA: TGTGCCACCAGTGATTCCCGACAGGGCTCCTACGAGCAGTACTTC

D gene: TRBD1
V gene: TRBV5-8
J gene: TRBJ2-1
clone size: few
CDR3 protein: CATPATGIDEQFF
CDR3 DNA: TGTGCCACCCCCGCGACAGGGATAGATGAGCAGTTCTTC

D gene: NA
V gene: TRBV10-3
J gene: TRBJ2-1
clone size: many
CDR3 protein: CAFRDTAGGNEQFF
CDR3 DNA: TGTGCCTTCCGGGACACCGCAGGCGGCAATGAGCAGTTCTTC

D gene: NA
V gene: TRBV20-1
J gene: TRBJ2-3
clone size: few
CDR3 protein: CSWRVTDTQYF
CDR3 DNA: TGCAGCTGGCGGGTCACAGATACGCAGTATTTT

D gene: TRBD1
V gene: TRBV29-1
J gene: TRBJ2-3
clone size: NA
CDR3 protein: CSVEGQGVLTDTQYF
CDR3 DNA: TGCAGCGTTGAGGGACAGGGGGTTCTGACAGATACGCAGTATTTT

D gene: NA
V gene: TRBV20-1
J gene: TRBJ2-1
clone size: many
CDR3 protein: CSARLSGRTRNEQFF
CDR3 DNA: TGCAGTGCTAGACTCTCTGGGAGGACGAGGAATGAGCAGTTCTTC

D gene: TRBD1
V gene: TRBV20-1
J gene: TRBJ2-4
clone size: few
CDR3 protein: CSARQTGVNIQYF
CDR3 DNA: TGCAGTGCTAGACAGACAGGGGTTAACATTCAGTACTTC

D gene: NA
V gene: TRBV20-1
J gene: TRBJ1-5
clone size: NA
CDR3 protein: CSAQTGTHQPQHF
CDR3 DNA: TGCAGTGCCCAGACTGGGACTCATCAGCCCCAGCATTTT

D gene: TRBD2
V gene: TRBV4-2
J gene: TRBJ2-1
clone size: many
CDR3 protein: CASSRGLAGDKLGYNEQFF
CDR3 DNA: TGTGCCAGCAGCCGCGGACTAGCGGGAGACAAACTGGGCTACAATGAGCAGTTCTTC

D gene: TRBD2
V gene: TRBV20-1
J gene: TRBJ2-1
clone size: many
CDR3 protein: CSAVTSGSVFSYNEQFF
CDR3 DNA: TGCAGTGCTGTGACTAGCGGGAGCGTTTTCTCCTACAATGAGCAGTTCTTC

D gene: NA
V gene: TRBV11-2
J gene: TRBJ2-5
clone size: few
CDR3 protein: CASSLAGSPRQETQYF
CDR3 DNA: TGTGCCAGCAGCTTAGCGGGTAGCCCTCGTCAAGAGACCCAGTACTTC

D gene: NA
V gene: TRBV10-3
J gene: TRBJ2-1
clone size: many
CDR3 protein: CAISVSNSYNEQFF
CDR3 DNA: TGTGCCATCAGTGTCTCTAACTCCTACAATGAGCAGTTCTTC

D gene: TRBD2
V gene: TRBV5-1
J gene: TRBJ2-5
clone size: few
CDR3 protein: CASRTTSGGVQETQYF
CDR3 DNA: TGCGCCAGCAGGACAACTAGCGGGGGCGTCCAAGAGACCCAGTACTTC

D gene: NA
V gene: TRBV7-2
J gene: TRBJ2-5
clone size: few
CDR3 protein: CASSLDLAEETQYF
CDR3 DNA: TGTGCCAGCAGCTTAGACCTAGCAGAAGAGACCCAGTACTTC

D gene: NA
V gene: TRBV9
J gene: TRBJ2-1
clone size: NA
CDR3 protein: CASSAWDTSYNEQFF
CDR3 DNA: TGTGCCAGCAGCGCTTGGGACACCTCCTACAATGAGCAGTTCTTC

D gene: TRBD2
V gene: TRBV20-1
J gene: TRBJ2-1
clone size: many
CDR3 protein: CSAGVLAGADNEQFF
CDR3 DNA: TGCAGTGCGGGCGTACTAGCGGGGGCAGACAATGAGCAGTTCTTC

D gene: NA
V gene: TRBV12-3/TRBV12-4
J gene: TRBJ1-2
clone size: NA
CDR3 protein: CASRITASGYTF
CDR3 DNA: TGTGCCAGCAGGATAACAGCTTCTGGCTACACCTTC

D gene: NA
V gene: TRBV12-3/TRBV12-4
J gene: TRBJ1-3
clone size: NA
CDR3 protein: CASSRRDGHSGNTIYF
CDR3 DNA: TGTGCCAGCAGTCGACGGGACGGCCACTCTGGAAACACCATATATTTT

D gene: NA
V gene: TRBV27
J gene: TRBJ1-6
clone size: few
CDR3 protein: CASSIAEYSPLHF
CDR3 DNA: TGTGCCAGCTCCATCGCGGAGTATTCACCCCTCCACTTT

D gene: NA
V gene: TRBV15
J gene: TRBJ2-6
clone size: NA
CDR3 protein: CATSSDTPALSGANVLTF
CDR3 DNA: TGTGCCACCAGCAGTGACACCCCTGCTCTCTCTGGGGCCAACGTCCTGACTTTC

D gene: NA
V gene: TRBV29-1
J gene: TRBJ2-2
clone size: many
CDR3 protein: CSIHAAHATGELFF
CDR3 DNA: TGCAGCATTCACGCAGCACACGCCACCGGGGAGCTGTTTTTT

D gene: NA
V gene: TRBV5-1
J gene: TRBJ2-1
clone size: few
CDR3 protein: CASTRVLSDNEQFF
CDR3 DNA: TGCGCCAGCACCCGGGTGCTTTCCGACAATGAGCAGTTCTTC

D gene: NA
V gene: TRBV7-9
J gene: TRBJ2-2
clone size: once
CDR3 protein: CASILDTPNTGELFF
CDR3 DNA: TGTGCCAGCATCCTGGACACCCCGAACACCGGGGAGCTGTTTTTT

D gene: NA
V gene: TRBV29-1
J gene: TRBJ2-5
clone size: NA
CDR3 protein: CSVRAGETQYF
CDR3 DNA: TGCAGCGTTAGGGCGGGCGAGACCCAGTACTTC

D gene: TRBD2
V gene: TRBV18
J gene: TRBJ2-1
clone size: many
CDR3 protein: CASSLQRDGLGGEQFF
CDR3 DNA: TGTGCCAGCTCCCTCCAGCGGGACGGTCTGGGCGGTGAGCAGTTCTTC

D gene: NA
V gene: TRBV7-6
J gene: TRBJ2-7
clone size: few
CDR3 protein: CASSLLCRGAYYEQYF
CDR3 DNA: TGTGCCAGCAGCTTACTGTGCCGGGGGGCTTACTACGAGCAGTACTTC

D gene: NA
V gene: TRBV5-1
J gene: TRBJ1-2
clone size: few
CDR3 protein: CASRKVANYGYTF
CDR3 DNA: TGCGCCAGCAGAAAGGTAGCTAACTATGGCTACACCTTC

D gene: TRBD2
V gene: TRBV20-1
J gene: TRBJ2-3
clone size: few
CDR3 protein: CSAASGISTDTQYF
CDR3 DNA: TGCAGTGCAGCCAGCGGGATATCCACAGATACGCAGTATTTT

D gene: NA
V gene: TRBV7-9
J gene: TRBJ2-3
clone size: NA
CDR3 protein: CASNRVLGDITDTQYF
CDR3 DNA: TGTGCCAGCAACCGAGTACTGGGGGATATCACAGATACGCAGTATTTT

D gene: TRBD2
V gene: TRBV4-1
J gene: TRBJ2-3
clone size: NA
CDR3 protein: CASSQQTPGLRKRAGDTQYF
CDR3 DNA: TGCGCCAGCAGCCAACAGACCCCGGGACTACGAAAGCGCGCGGGGGATACGCAGTATTTT